This T cell receptor (beta chain) was captured by sequencing in a study of cytomegalovirus exposure and HLA in healthy donors. The study, taken as a whole, reports: Certain sequence variants were highly shared and formed a cluster, and this cluster was likely a sequencing artifact.

V dropped 4 bases and J dropped 4 bases, with 14 bases sitting between them. This CDR3 has 14 residues. Germline lookup yields CDR1 SGHRS and CDR2 YFSETQ. PCR employed 60 Vbeta and 13 Jbeta primers. Method: immunoSEQ multiplex PCR; TCRdb's copy keeps in-frame clones and lacks some. The sample shows roughly 200,000 clones, approximately 80% of them seen only once. This clone was detected only once. The antigen remains undetermined. This chain uses TRBV5-1 with TRBJ1-1; D is possibly TRBD1 (5 bases). Material: PBMCs. The TCR was taken from a man in his sixties in good health and CMV-seronegative. CDR3 DNA: TGCGCCAGCAGCAGACTAGACGGGGGCACTGAAGCTTTCTTT. It encodes CASSRLDGGTEAFF.